This TCR beta chain was observed in a study of T cell repertoires in cytomegalovirus infection (dated by TCRdb to between 2018 and 2021). Regarding the complete study: Peptide stimulations targeted recently identified HLA-C-restricted CMV epitopes, whose presentation resists viral immunomodulation, together with well-studied HLA-B-restricted epitopes. Donor HLA type was relevant to the analysis, as public TCR beta signatures indicated carriage of CMV infection together with the matching HLA type. On the study overall, not on this receptor specifically: In both this cohort and an independent roughly 330-donor cohort, the cumulative frequency of public TCR beta family members distinguished carriers of CMV infection plus the relevant HLA type. The ex vivo response was dominated by HLA-C-restricted CMV-specific TCR beta clonotypes, and the single most frequent clonotype in two of eight donors was supplied by these HLA-C-restricted clonotypes.

The cysteine opens and the phenylalanine closes a CDR3 of 12 amino acids. Here the CDR3 DNA is all that survives: 36 bases in frame from base 1. The germline V gene provides CDR1 SQVTM and CDR2 ANQGSEA. V is pared back by 3 bases and J by 3 bases, with 6 bases lying between the germline termini. The listed sequencing device is Illumina HiSeq 1500. TCRdb's own reprocessing of the public reads used fastp at Q25 and MiXCR and kept productive beta chains. Every distinct CDR3 protein forms one entry, paired with its most common genes and DNA. A total of 900,000 to 950,000 distinct CDR3 sequences appear in this sample, roughly 31% of them only once. The ten largest clones capture over 13% of the sample. As for this clonotype: Which antigen it targets is not known. No per-base quality is available; no much larger clone lies one base away.

The treatment or condition tag for this specimen amounts to: in vitro stimulation with specific CMV peptide epitopes to enrich CMV-specific T cells. The source is a human donor in good health (CMV status not recorded). Some clones in this sample may be carry-over from other donors' samples. The chain employs TRBV29-1 and TRBJ2-1; possibly the D gene is TRBD2, per 5 matching bases. The sequencing used cultured CD8+ T cells from PBMCs, collected from culture after CMV antigen stimulation. The CDR3 here reads CSVERVYNEQFF. The DNA is TGCAGCGTTGAGAGGGTCTACAATGAGCAGTTCTTC.